The TCR beta chain under discussion was sequenced for a study of blood T cell repertoires in COVID-19. Study at large: Samples of COVID-19 (acute and convalescent) were obtained from the United States, Italy and Spain. T cells, B-cell-depleted T cells, or PBMCs provided the cDNA or gDNA that served as material.

This clone was observed a few times. The CDR3 totals 13 residues. V lost 0 bases to trimming and J lost 7 bases; unmatched junction nucleotides: 2. Germline CDR1 SGHNT, CDR2 YENEEA. As handled by the study authors: The authors estimated nucleated cell counts from reference gene primer amplification. The method was immunoSEQ multiplex PCR; TCRdb's version includes in-frame clones alone and lacks a portion of them. That table furnishes V, J and clone size, whereas the DNA furnished D and trimming. Seen here are roughly 320,000 clones, approximately 85% observed once, and the top ten hold approximately 7.5%.

V gene TRBV11-3 combines with J gene TRBJ1-1; 7 bases agree with TRBD1. This TCR came from a human donor in a cohort sampled during active COVID-19. Source material: peripheral blood. CDR3 DNA sequence: TGTGCCAGCAGCTTAGAAGGGGGCGGTGAAGCTTTCTTT. It is translated as CASSLEGGGEAFF.